This T cell receptor beta chain originates from a study of blood T cell repertoires in COVID-19. Repertoires were generated with immunoSEQ multiplex PCR, while TCRdb's copy carries only in-frame clones and drops some. The sample lists some 64,000 clones, approximately 81% occurring once. With 4 bases clipped from V and 11 bases from J, the junction kept 4 bases outside the gene matches. Germline V gene lookup returns CDR1 SGHRS and CDR2 YFSETQ. The CDR3 is 13 residues long. Sequenced input: peripheral blood. The J gene is TRBJ1-6, the V gene TRBV5-1; 9 bases agree with TRBD1. The TCR comes from a man between 60 and 75 years old with COVID-19, enrolled during active disease. The CDR3 spells CASSPGTGPPLHF. CDR3 DNA sequence: TGCGCCAGCAGCCCTGGGACAGGGCCACCCCTCCACTTT.